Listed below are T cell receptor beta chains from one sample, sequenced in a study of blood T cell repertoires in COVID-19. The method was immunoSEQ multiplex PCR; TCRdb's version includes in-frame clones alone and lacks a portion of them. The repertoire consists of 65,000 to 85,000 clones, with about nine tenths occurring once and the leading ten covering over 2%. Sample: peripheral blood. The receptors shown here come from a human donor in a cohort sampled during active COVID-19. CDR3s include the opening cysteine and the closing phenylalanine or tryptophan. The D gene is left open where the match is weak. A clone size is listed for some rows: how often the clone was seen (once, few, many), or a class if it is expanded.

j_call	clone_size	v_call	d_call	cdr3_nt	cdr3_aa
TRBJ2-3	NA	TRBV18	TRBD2	TGTGCCAGCTCATCGCAGACTAGCCGCAGCACAGATACGCAGTATTTT	CASSSQTSRSTDTQYF
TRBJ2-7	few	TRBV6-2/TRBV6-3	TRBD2	TGTGCCAGCAGTCAGACTAGCGGGGCTTACTACGAGCAGTACTTC	CASSQTSGAYYEQYF
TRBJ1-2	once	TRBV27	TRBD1	TGTGCCAGCAGCCGGACAGGGGGCAAGGACTATGGCTACACCTTC	CASSRTGGKDYGYTF
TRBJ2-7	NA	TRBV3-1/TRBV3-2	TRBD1	TGTGCCAGCAGCCAATCAGTGGCGGACAGGGGGCACTACGAGCAGTACTTC	CASSQSVADRGHYEQYF
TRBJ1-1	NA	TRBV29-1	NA	TGCAGCGTTCTTCCCAGGCTGAACACTGAAGCTTTCTTT	CSVLPRLNTEAFF
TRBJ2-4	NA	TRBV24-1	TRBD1	TGTGCCACCAGTGATTCTACAGGGGCTGGGGCCAAAAACATTCAGTACTTC	CATSDSTGAGAKNIQYF
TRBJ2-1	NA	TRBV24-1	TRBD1	TGTGCCACCAGTGACCCTCGGACAGGGGGCCACGAGCAGTTCTTC	CATSDPRTGGHEQFF
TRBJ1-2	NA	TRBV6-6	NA	TGTGCCAGCAGATGGACAGACAATGGCTACACCTTC	CASRWTDNGYTF
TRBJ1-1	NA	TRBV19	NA	TGTGCCAGTAGCCCATCTACGGGGATTGAAGCTTTCTTT	CASSPSTGIEAFF
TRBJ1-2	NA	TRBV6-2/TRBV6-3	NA	TGTGCCAGCAGCGACACAGGTTCGGTCACCTATGGCTACACCTTC	CASSDTGSVTYGYTF
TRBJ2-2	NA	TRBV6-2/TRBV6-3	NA	TGTGCCAGCAGCCTCTTTACAGGGTGGGCCGGGGAGCTGTTTTTT	CASSLFTGWAGELFF
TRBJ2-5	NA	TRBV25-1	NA	TGTGCCAGCAGTGTTCGAGAGACCCAGTACTTC	CASSVRETQYF
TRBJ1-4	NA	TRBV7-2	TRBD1	TGTGCCAGCAGCCCATGGACAGGGGGATTAGGTGAAAAACTGTTTTTT	CASSPWTGGLGEKLFF
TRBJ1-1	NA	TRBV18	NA	TGTGCCAGCTCTCCTACGACGGGAAACACTGAAGCTTTCTTT	CASSPTTGNTEAFF
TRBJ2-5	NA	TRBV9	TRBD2	TGTGCCAGCAGCGTAGCTACGGAGCGGGGGGGTTTATTGGAGACCCAGTACTTC	CASSVATERGGLLETQYF
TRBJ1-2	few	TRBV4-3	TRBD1	TGCGCCAGCAGCCAAGCAACAGGGGGTGGCTATGGCTACACCTTC	CASSQATGGGYGYTF
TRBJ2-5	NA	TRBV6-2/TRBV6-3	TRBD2	TGTGCCAGCAGTTACAGCGGGAGAGTGGAGACCCAGTACTTC	CASSYSGRVETQYF
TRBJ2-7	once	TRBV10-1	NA	TGCGCCAGCAGTTTCGGCTCAGGGGGGTCCTACGAGCAGTACTTC	CASSFGSGGSYEQYF
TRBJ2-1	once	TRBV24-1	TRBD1	TGTGCCACCAGTGACCCGACAGGGGCGGACTACAATGAGCAGTTCTTC	CATSDPTGADYNEQFF
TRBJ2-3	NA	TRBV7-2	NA	TGTGCCAGCAGCTTAGTAGGTGGCGGCTACACAGATACGCAGTATTTT	CASSLVGGGYTDTQYF
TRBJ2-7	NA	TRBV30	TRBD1	TGTGCCTGGAGTGATGGGACAGGGGGCCCCCGATTGAGCTACGAGCAGTACTTC	CAWSDGTGGPRLSYEQYF
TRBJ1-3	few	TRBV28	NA	TGTGCCTCTTGTCCGGGACTGCACTCTGGAAACACCATATATTTT	CASCPGLHSGNTIYF
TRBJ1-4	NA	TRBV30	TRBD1	TGTGCCTGGAGTGTAGGGGGCCTTAATGAAAAACTGTTTTTT	CAWSVGGLNEKLFF
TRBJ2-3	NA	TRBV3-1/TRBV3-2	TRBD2	TGTGCCAGCAGCCAAGGGCGGCTAGCGGGGAGGACAGATACGCAGTATTTT	CASSQGRLAGRTDTQYF
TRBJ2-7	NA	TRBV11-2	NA	TGTGCCAGCAGCATGCTTAGCGTCCCCGGGCTTGACGAGCAGTACTTC	CASSMLSVPGLDEQYF
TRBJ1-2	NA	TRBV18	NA	TGTGCCAGCTCACCTGCGGACAGAAGAATCTATGGCTACACCTTC	CASSPADRRIYGYTF
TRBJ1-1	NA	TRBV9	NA	TGTGCCAGCAGCTCAGGAGGGGCGAGGACTGAAGCTTTCTTT	CASSSGGARTEAFF
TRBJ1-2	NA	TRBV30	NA	TGTGCCTGGAGTGGACTGGCTACCTATGGCTACACCTTC	CAWSGLATYGYTF
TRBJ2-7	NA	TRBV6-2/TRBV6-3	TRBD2	TGTGCCAGCAGTCCCTTTGGGGGGGGAACCTACGAGCAGTACTTC	CASSPFGGGTYEQYF
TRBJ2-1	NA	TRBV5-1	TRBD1	TGCGCCAGCGGCTTACAGGGGGCAAATAGGAATGAGCAGTTCTTC	CASGLQGANRNEQFF
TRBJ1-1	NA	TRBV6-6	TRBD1	TGTGCCAGCAGTTACGGACAGGGTTCGGAAGCTTTCTTT	CASSYGQGSEAFF
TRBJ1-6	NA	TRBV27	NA	TGTGCCAGCAGTTTCCGTTCGCTCACAGGAAACAATTCACCCCTCCACTTT	CASSFRSLTGNNSPLHF
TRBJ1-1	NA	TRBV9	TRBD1	TGTGCCAGCGCGGACAGGGGTGGCACTGAAGCTTTCTTT	CASADRGGTEAFF
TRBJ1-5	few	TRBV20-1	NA	TGCAGTGCTAGTTCTGGGCCGCGCAATCAGCCCCAGCATTTT	CSASSGPRNQPQHF
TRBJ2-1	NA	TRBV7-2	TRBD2	TGTGCCAGCAGCTTAGCTGGCGGGGGGGGGCGTGAGCAGTTCTTC	CASSLAGGGGREQFF
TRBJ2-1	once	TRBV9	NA	TGTGCCAGCACCCTAGCCCTTAGCATGGCCCACAATGAGCAGTTCTTC	CASTLALSMAHNEQFF
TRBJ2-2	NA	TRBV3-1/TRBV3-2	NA	TGTGCCAGCAGCCAAGAGGCGGGAACGAACACCGGGGAGCTGTTTTTT	CASSQEAGTNTGELFF
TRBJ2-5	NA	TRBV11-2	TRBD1	TGTGCCAGCAGCTTAGGGAACAGGGGTGAGACCCAGTACTTC	CASSLGNRGETQYF
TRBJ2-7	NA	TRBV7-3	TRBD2	TGTGCCAGCAGCTTAAAAATTAGCGGGAGGCCCTACGAGCAGTACTTC	CASSLKISGRPYEQYF
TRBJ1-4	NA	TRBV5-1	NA	TGCGCCAGCAGCCCCCGGGAGGGGAGGGAAACTAATGAAAAACTGTTTTTT	CASSPREGRETNEKLFF
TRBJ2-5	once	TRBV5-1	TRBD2	TGCGCCAGCGGGTGGGGTCTGGGACTAGCGGGCGAACCGTACCAAGAGACCCAGTACTTC	CASGWGLGLAGEPYQETQYF
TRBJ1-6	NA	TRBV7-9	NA	TGTGCCAGCAGCTTAGCAGGGGCTGGCTATAATTCACCCCTCCACTTT	CASSLAGAGYNSPLHF
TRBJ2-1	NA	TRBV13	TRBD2	TGTGCCAGCAGCATTAGCGGGAGGGCCTCCTACAATGAGCAGTTCTTC	CASSISGRASYNEQFF
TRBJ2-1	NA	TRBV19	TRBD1	TGTGCCACCCGTTTCGCCCGGGACAGGGTCGAGCAGTTCTTC	CATRFARDRVEQFF
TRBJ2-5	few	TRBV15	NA	TGTGCCACCAGCAGAGATGGCCAGTGGGAGACCCAGTACTTC	CATSRDGQWETQYF
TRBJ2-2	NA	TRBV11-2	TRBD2	TGTGCCAGCAGCTCCGGATTTGGGACTAGCGGGAGGAGGGGGGAGCTGTTTTTT	CASSSGFGTSGRRGELFF
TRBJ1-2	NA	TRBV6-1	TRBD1	TGTGCCAGCAGTGGGGGACAGGCCTGGATTACCTATGGCTACACCTTC	CASSGGQAWITYGYTF
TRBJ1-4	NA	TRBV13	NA	TGTGCCAGCCGCGGGCAGGGCGGGGGTGAAAAACTGTTTTTT	CASRGQGGGEKLFF
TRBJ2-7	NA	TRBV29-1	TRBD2	TGCAGCGTTGTAGCGGGGGAAACCTACGAGCAGTACTTC	CSVVAGETYEQYF
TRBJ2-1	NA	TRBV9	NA	TGTGCCAGCAGCGTACTGGAGGGGGCCTTCAATGAGCAGTTCTTC	CASSVLEGAFNEQFF